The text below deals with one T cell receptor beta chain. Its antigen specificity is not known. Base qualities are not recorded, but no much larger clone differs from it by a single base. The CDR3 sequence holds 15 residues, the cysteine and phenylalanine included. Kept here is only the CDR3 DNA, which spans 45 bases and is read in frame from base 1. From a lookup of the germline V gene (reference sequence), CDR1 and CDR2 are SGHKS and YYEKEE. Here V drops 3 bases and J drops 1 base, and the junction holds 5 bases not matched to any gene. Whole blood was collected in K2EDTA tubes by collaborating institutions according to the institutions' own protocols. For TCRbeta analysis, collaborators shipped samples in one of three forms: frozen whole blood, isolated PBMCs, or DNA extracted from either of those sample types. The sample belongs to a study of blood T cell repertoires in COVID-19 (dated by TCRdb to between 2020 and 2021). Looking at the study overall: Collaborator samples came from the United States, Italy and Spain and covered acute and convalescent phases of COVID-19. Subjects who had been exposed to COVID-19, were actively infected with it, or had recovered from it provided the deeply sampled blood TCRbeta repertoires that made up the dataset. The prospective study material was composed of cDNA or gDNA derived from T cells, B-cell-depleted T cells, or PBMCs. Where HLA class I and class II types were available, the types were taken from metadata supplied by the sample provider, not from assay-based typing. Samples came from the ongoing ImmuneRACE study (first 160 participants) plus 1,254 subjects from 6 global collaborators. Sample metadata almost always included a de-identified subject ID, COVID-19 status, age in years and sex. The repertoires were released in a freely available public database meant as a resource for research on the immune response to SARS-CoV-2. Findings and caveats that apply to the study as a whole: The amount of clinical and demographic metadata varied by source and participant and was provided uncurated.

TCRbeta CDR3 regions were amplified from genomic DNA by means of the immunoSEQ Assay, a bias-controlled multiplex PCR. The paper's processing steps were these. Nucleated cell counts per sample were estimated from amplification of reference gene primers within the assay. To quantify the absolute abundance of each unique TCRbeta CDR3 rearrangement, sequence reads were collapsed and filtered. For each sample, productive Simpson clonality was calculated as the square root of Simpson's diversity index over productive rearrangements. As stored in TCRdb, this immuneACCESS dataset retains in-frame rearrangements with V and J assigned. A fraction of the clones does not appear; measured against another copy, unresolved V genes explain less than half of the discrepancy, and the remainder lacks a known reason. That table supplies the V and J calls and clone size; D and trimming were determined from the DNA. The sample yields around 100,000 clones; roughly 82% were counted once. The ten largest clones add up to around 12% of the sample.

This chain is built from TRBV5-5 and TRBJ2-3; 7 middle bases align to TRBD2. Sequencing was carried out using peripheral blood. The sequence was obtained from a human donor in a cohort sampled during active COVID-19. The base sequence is TGTGCCAGCAGCTGGGAGGGCGGGGGCACAGATACGCAGTATTTT. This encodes CASSWEGGGTDTQYF.